This T cell receptor (beta chain) was obtained from a study of cytomegalovirus exposure and HLA in healthy donors. Study-wide results and caveats: There were 150 or so TCR beta chains listed as cytomegalovirus-associated. The classifier was said to identify cytomegalovirus status with high specificity and sensitivity. Trimming of TCR beta V- and J-genes showed a link, identified in a later analysis, to a missense DCLRE1C variant.

Regarding this clone: Its antigen is not known. Relative to the germline gene, one junction end is altered; a read error may explain this.

PCR involved 60 Vbeta and 13 Jbeta primers. TCRdb keeps only in-frame clones here, not all; method: immunoSEQ multiplex PCR. The top ten hold 0.24% of the sample, which has approximately 250,000 clones, around 83% seen once. Germline CDR1 is LGHNT and CDR2 is FRNRAP. This CDR3 has 12 amino acids. Whereas donors were nominally healthy upon sampling, unrecorded immune exposures were probable. The rearrangement links TRBV12-5 to TRBJ1-2; possibly TRBD1 for D (6 bases). Sample: PBMCs. The receptor comes from a girl aged 2 to 10 in good health and CMV-seronegative. The CDR3 is CASGPDRSRLGF. The CDR3 bases are TGTGCTAGTGGCCCCGACAGGTCTCGGTTGGGATTC.